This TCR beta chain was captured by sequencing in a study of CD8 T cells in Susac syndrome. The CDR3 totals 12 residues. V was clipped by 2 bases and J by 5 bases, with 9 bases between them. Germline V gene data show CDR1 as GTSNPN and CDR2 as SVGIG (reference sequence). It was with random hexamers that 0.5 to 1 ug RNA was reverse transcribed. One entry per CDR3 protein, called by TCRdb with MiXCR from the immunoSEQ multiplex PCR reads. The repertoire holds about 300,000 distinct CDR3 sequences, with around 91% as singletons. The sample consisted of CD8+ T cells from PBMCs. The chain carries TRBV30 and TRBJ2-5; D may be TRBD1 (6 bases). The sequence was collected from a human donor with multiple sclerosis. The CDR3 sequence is CAWSTGWETQYF. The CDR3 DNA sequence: TGTGCCTGGAGTACAGGGTGGGAGACCCAGTACTTC.